A selection of T cell receptor beta chains follows, all from one sample in a study of control samples from healthy donors and cancer patients. The protocol was immunoSEQ multiplex PCR, while the TCRdb copy is restricted to in-frame clones and leaves out a portion. The sample records approximately 150,000 clones, more than 80% being singletons. The sample was blood. These receptors came from a man younger than 35 in good health. The CDR3 runs from the conserved cysteine through the conserved F or W. Each record gives: J gene, clone size, CDR3 length, D gene, V gene, CDR3 DNA, CDR3 protein. D genes are given only for firm matches. Size tells how often a clone was seen (once, few, many) or the class of an expanded clone, and some rows leave it out.

J gene: TRBJ1-4
clone size: NA
CDR3 length: 15
D gene: NA
V gene: TRBV25-1
CDR3 DNA: TGTGCCAGCAGTGAATACAGGGAGGCTAATGAAAAACTGTTTTTT
CDR3 protein: CASSEYREANEKLFF

J gene: TRBJ1-2
clone size: NA
CDR3 length: 14
D gene: NA
V gene: TRBV6-2/TRBV6-3
CDR3 DNA: TGTGCCAGCAGTTACCCTTTGGGGCCAAGGGGCTACACCTTC
CDR3 protein: CASSYPLGPRGYTF

J gene: TRBJ1-1
clone size: NA
CDR3 length: 16
D gene: NA
V gene: TRBV10-3
CDR3 DNA: TGTGCCATCAGTGAGTCGAGGGCAGAGTCGAACACTGAAGCTTTCTTT
CDR3 protein: CAISESRAESNTEAFF

J gene: TRBJ1-1
clone size: NA
CDR3 length: 12
D gene: NA
V gene: TRBV5-5
CDR3 DNA: TGTGCCAGCAGCTTAACAGGTACAGAAGCTTTCTTT
CDR3 protein: CASSLTGTEAFF

J gene: TRBJ1-4
clone size: NA
CDR3 length: 13
D gene: NA
V gene: TRBV12-3/TRBV12-4
CDR3 DNA: TGTGCCAGCAGTTTCCCTCCAATTGAAAAACTGTTTTTT
CDR3 protein: CASSFPPIEKLFF

J gene: TRBJ1-1
clone size: NA
CDR3 length: 15
D gene: NA
V gene: TRBV7-2
CDR3 DNA: TGTGCCAGCAGCTTAGTTCTGGGGGTCGATACTGAAGCTTTCTTT
CDR3 protein: CASSLVLGVDTEAFF

J gene: TRBJ1-6
clone size: NA
CDR3 length: 15
D gene: NA
V gene: TRBV2
CDR3 DNA: TGTGCCAGCAGTGAAAGGGAAGGGACAAAATCACCCCTCCACTTT
CDR3 protein: CASSEREGTKSPLHF

J gene: TRBJ1-1
clone size: NA
CDR3 length: 13
D gene: NA
V gene: TRBV7-9
CDR3 DNA: TGTGCCAGCAGCTTAGACAGGGCCACTGAAGCTTTCTTT
CDR3 protein: CASSLDRATEAFF

J gene: TRBJ2-7
clone size: NA
CDR3 length: 18
D gene: NA
V gene: TRBV3-1/TRBV3-2
CDR3 DNA: TGTGCCAGCAGCCAAGTACAGGCCTCGGGGCGGCATCCCTACGAGCAGTACTTC
CDR3 protein: CASSQVQASGRHPYEQYF

J gene: TRBJ2-3
clone size: once
CDR3 length: 11
D gene: NA
V gene: TRBV5-6
CDR3 DNA: TGTGCCAGCAGCTCTTTCGATACGCAGTATTTT
CDR3 protein: CASSSFDTQYF

J gene: TRBJ1-6
clone size: NA
CDR3 length: 14
D gene: NA
V gene: TRBV6-6
CDR3 DNA: TGTGCCAGCAGTTACGTCAGGGGAGATTCACCCCTCCACTTT
CDR3 protein: CASSYVRGDSPLHF

J gene: TRBJ2-1
clone size: NA
CDR3 length: 16
D gene: TRBD2
V gene: TRBV6-4
CDR3 DNA: TGTGCCAGCAGTGACTCTAGCGGGGGGGCCTACAATGAGCAGTTCTTC
CDR3 protein: CASSDSSGGAYNEQFF

J gene: TRBJ1-5
clone size: NA
CDR3 length: 17
D gene: NA
V gene: TRBV19
CDR3 DNA: TGTGCCAGTAGTATAGATCTGGGGGGTTATAGCAATCAGCCCCAGCATTTT
CDR3 protein: CASSIDLGGYSNQPQHF

J gene: TRBJ2-5
clone size: NA
CDR3 length: 12
D gene: TRBD2
V gene: TRBV7-9
CDR3 DNA: TGTGCCAGCAGCTTAGCTGGGGGGGACCAGTACTTC
CDR3 protein: CASSLAGGDQYF

J gene: TRBJ1-5
clone size: once
CDR3 length: 15
D gene: NA
V gene: TRBV7-2
CDR3 DNA: TGTGCCAGCAGTGACCAGGGTGGGAGCAATCAGCCCCAGCATTTT
CDR3 protein: CASSDQGGSNQPQHF

J gene: TRBJ1-2
clone size: NA
CDR3 length: 15
D gene: NA
V gene: TRBV7-9
CDR3 DNA: TGTGCCAGCAGCGCGGGGCCGGGCCTCTTCTATGGCTACACCTTC
CDR3 protein: CASSAGPGLFYGYTF

J gene: TRBJ2-2
clone size: NA
CDR3 length: 14
D gene: NA
V gene: TRBV3-1/TRBV3-2
CDR3 DNA: TGTGCCAGCAGCCGCCCAACGAACACCGGGGAGCTGTTTTTT
CDR3 protein: CASSRPTNTGELFF

J gene: TRBJ2-1
clone size: NA
CDR3 length: 14
D gene: NA
V gene: TRBV7-3
CDR3 DNA: TGTGCCAGCAGCTTAGAATTTACAGGGTCAGAGCAGTTCTTC
CDR3 protein: CASSLEFTGSEQFF

J gene: TRBJ2-7
clone size: NA
CDR3 length: 14
D gene: TRBD1
V gene: TRBV5-1
CDR3 DNA: TGCGCCAGCAGCTTTTACAGGGGGATCGACGAGCAGTACTTC
CDR3 protein: CASSFYRGIDEQYF

J gene: TRBJ2-7
clone size: NA
CDR3 length: 20
D gene: NA
V gene: TRBV3-1/TRBV3-2
CDR3 DNA: TGTGCCAGCAGCCAAGAAAACTGGGCAGACCTCCGGTCCTTCTCCTACGAGCAGTACTTC
CDR3 protein: CASSQENWADLRSFSYEQYF

J gene: TRBJ1-2
clone size: NA
CDR3 length: 13
D gene: NA
V gene: TRBV7-9
CDR3 DNA: TGTGCCAGCAGCTTGGGGGCGGCTTATGGCTACACCTTC
CDR3 protein: CASSLGAAYGYTF

J gene: TRBJ1-2
clone size: NA
CDR3 length: 14
D gene: NA
V gene: TRBV5-1
CDR3 DNA: TGCGCCAGCAGCTTTGGCGCGGACAGCTATGGCTACACCTTC
CDR3 protein: CASSFGADSYGYTF